The TCR beta chain described here comes from a study of T cells in Graves' hyperthyroidism and ophthalmopathy. Overall study context: Pretreatment peripheral blood was obtained at initial diagnosis.

Amplified TCR beta CDR3 regions derived from RNA transcripts. RT-PCR in the first round (using the HTBI primer set) targeted the TCR CDR3. TCRdb re-called the multiplex PCR reads with MiXCR, one entry per CDR3 protein. The sample shows around 340,000 distinct CDR3 sequences, 15% to 20% of them seen only once. Study-level points and caveats: Among thyroid clonotypes expanded above 0.001, most also appeared in blood. It was a median 6.5 months before onset that the model predicted ophthalmopathy.

The sample holds many counts of this clonotype. Its cognate antigen is unknown. Germline assignment: CDR1 DFQATT and CDR2 SNEGSKA (reference sequence). The CDR3 is made up of 14 amino acids. V was clipped by 3 bases and J by 2 bases; unmatched bases: 7. PBMCs came from more than 9 ml fresh peripheral blood. The clonotype was recovered from a woman in her thirties or forties with Graves' ophthalmopathy. Sequencing was carried out using blood. V usage is TRBV20-1 and J usage is TRBJ2-7, with TRBD2 matching 7 bases. CDR3 bases: TGCAGTGCTAGGTCTGGGCGGGGGACCTACGAGCAGTACTTC. This encodes CSARSGRGTYEQYF.